The clone carrying this T cell receptor beta chain has a count of ten or more. Its target is unknown. The data are from a study of T cell repertoires in cytomegalovirus infection. At the level of the study: Public TCR beta signatures were indicative of both CMV infection and a matching HLA type. The study's findings and limits: Carriers of CMV plus the relevant HLA were identified by cumulative public TCR beta family frequency. Dominating the ex vivo response were HLA-C-restricted CMV-specific TCR beta clonotypes.

TCRdb used MiXCR to reprocess the reads, holding one entry per CDR3 protein. In the table there are 250,000 to 300,000 distinct CDR3 sequences, roughly 13% of which are singletons. V lost 9 bases and J lost 7, with 18 bases in between. Per germline, CDR1 SNHLY and CDR2 FYNNEI. The CDR3 runs 13 residues. Sequenced input: PBMCs. The sequence came from a human donor in good health (CMV status not recorded). Some clones in this sample may be carry-over from other donors' samples. This chain joins TRBV2 and TRBJ1-1; a possible D gene is TRBD1 (6 bases). CDR3 coding DNA: TGTGCCAGTCCTGGGGGCCGGGACATTGAAGCTTTCTTT. It encodes CASPGGRDIEAFF.